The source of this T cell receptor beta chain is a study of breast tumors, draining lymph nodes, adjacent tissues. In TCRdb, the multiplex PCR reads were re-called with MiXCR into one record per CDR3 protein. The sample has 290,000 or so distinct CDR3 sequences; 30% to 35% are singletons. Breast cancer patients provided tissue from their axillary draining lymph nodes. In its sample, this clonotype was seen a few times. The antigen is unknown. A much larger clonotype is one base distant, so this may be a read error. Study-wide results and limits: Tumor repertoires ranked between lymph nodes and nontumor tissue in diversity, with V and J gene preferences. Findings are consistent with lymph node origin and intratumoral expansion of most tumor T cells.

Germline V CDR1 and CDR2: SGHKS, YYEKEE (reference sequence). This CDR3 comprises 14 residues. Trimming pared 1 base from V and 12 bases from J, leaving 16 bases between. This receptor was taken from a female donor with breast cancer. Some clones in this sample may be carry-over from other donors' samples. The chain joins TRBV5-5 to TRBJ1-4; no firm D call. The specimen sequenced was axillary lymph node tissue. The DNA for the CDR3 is TGTGCCAGCAGCTTGATCCGGGGAGGAGAAGAACTGTTTTTT. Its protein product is CASSLIRGGEELFF.